These T cell receptor beta chains were read from a single sample in a study of shared clonotypes between healthy human individuals. The table came from immunoSEQ multiplex PCR; TCRdb's copy has only in-frame clones and leaves some out. Among hundreds of thousands of clones, roughly 97% were seen once, and the ten largest hold around 0.058%. Input material: naive CD4+ T cells sorted from blood. The receptors originated from a woman aged 25 to 39 in good health. CDR3s include the opening cysteine and the closing phenylalanine or tryptophan. The D gene is left open where the match is weak. Clone size is not always given. Where it is, it says once, few, many or a class for expanded clones.

clone_size j_call v_call d_call cdr3_nt cdr3_aa
. TRBJ2-1 TRBV15 TRBD1 TGTGCCACCAGCAGCGTGGGACAGAATTACAATGAGCAGTTCTTC CATSSVGQNYNEQFF
. TRBJ2-3 TRBV27 TRBD2 TGTGCCAGCAGTTTTTCTGGACTAGCGGTTAGAGATACGCAGTATTTT CASSFSGLAVRDTQYF
few TRBJ2-7 TRBV6-5 . TGTGCCAGCAGCCACGCCCCCGGGGGAGCCTACGAGCAGTACTTC CASSHAPGGAYEQYF
. TRBJ2-1 TRBV5-1 TRBD1 TGCGCCAGCAGCTTGGGGACAGGGGGAACCTACAATGAGCAGTTCTTC CASSLGTGGTYNEQFF
. TRBJ2-1 TRBV7-8 . TGTGCCAGCAGCCGAGACAGGAATGAGCAGTTCTTC CASSRDRNEQFF
. TRBJ1-5 TRBV6-6 TRBD1 TGTGCCAGCAGTCCGGACAGGGGGTACAATCAGCCCCAGCATTTT CASSPDRGYNQPQHF
. TRBJ2-5 TRBV29-1 . TGCAGCGTTGTGACAGTGGGCCTATCGCAAGAGACCCAGTACTTC CSVVTVGLSQETQYF
. TRBJ2-4 TRBV28 . TGTGCCAGCAGTTTTGTAGCCAAAAACATTCAGTACTTC CASSFVAKNIQYF
. TRBJ2-3 TRBV19 TRBD2 TGTGCCAGTAGTGTAGTAGCGGGTTTGGCTAGCACAGATACGCAGTATTTT CASSVVAGLASTDTQYF
. TRBJ1-4 TRBV19 . TGTGCCAGTCGGCAGATCCCTAATGAAAAACTGTTTTTT CASRQIPNEKLFF
. TRBJ2-5 TRBV9 . TGTGCCAGCAGCGGAGAAGACAGGCTCTCCCAAGAGACCCAGTACTTC CASSGEDRLSQETQYF
. TRBJ2-1 TRBV7-2 . TGTGCCAGCAGCTTCCGGCTGGGCAACTACAATGAGCAGTTCTTC CASSFRLGNYNEQFF
. TRBJ2-1 TRBV6-1 . TGTGCCAGTCTAACAGGGGACTTGGCTTACAATGAGCAGTTCTTC CASLTGDLAYNEQFF
. TRBJ2-7 TRBV4-1 . TGCGCCAGCAGCCAAGATCCCCGTGGCGAGCAGTACTTC CASSQDPRGEQYF
. TRBJ2-1 TRBV11-2 TRBD2 TGTGCCAGCAGCGCCAGCGGGGGGAAATACAATGAGCAGTTCTTC CASSASGGKYNEQFF
. TRBJ2-7 TRBV13 TRBD2 TGTGCCAGCAGTGGACTAGCACGTGAGCAGTACTTC CASSGLAREQYF
few TRBJ1-2 TRBV5-1 . TGCGCCAGCAGCTTGGGGTCAGGGTTTGGTGGCTACACCTTC CASSLGSGFGGYTF
. TRBJ1-1 TRBV18 . TGTGCCAGCTCACCAGAATCTGGGGGTCACACTGAAGCTTTCTTT CASSPESGGHTEAFF
. TRBJ2-7 TRBV30 TRBD2 TGTGCCTGGAGTGTAGGACTAGCGGGAGGTGGGGAGCAGTACTTC CAWSVGLAGGGEQYF